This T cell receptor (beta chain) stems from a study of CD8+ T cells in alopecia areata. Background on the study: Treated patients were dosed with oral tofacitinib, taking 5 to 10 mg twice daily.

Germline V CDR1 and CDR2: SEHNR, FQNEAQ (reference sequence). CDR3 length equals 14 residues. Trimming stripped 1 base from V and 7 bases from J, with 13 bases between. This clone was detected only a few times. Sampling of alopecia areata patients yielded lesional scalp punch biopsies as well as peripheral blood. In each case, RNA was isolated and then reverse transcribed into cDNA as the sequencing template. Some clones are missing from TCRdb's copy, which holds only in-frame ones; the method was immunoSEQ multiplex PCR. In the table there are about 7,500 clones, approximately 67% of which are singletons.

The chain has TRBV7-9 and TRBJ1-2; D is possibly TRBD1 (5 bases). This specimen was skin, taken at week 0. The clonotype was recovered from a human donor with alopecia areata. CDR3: CASSLDMGLGGYTF. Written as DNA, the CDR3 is TGTGCCAGCAGCTTAGATATGGGGCTCGGTGGCTACACCTTC.